This T cell receptor beta chain was sequenced for a study of neoadjuvant anti-PD-1 for oral cavity cancer. In the study overall: Patients without progression received a fourth nivolumab dose around day 43, then surgical resection on days 50-56.

Assay used: immunoSEQ multiplex PCR; TCRdb lists only in-frame clones, some missing. The data show 5,500 to 8,000 clones, approximately 69% seen once. The CDR3 runs 13 residues. Trimming pared 2 bases from V and 5 bases from J, leaving 7 bases between. CDR1 is SGHTA, CDR2 FQGNSA, per germline. This clone was found once. Patients had newly diagnosed, untreated stage II-IVA oral cavity squamous cell carcinoma. This sequence was found in a person between 35 and 79 years old with oral cavity squamous cell carcinoma. Specimen: PBMCs, collected before nivolumab (anti-PD-1) treatment. V and J are TRBV7-2 and TRBJ2-1, with no clear D. CDR3 in DNA: TGTGCCAGCAGCTTATCAATGAACAATGAGCAGTTCTTC. This translates into CASSLSMNNEQFF.